The rows below give T cell receptor beta chains drawn from one sample of a study of OX40 agonist ivuxolimab in advanced cancers. Generated by immunoSEQ multiplex PCR, the TCRdb table keeps only in-frame clones and is missing some. The sample includes over 70,000 clones, 78% of them seen just once. Sequenced here: CD4+ or CD8+ T cells sorted from blood, sampled in a trial of the OX40 agonist ivuxolimab. These receptors all come from an adult with an advanced solid tumor such as melanoma, head and neck, liver or kidney cancer. The CDR3 runs from the conserved cysteine through the conserved F or W. The D gene is left open where the match is weak. Size values are once, few and many counts, or a class for expanded clones, and some rows have none.

clone_size	d_call	v_call	j_call	cdr3_nt	cdr3_aa
-	TRBD1	TRBV4-1	TRBJ1-5	TGCGCCAGCAGCCAATATATAAGGGGGGGACAGGGGACGGGGCCCCAGCATTTT	CASSQYIRGGQGTGPQHF
-	-	TRBV27	TRBJ1-1	TGTGCCAGCAGTTTATATACCGAAGGGACTGAAGCTTTCTTT	CASSLYTEGTEAFF
-	-	TRBV27	TRBJ2-7	TGTGCCAGCACAATGAGAGGGAACATCGACGAGCAGTACTTC	CASTMRGNIDEQYF
few	-	TRBV27	TRBJ1-3	TGTGCCAGCCGACCACAGGGATCCGGAAACACCATATATTTT	CASRPQGSGNTIYF
few	TRBD2	TRBV5-1	TRBJ2-3	TGCGCCAGCAGGGCCGGGACTAGCGTAACAGATACGCAGTATTTT	CASRAGTSVTDTQYF
-	-	TRBV28	TRBJ1-2	TGTGCCAGCAGTCGTACAGCCGGATCGAGTGGCTATGGCTACACCTTC	CASSRTAGSSGYGYTF
-	TRBD1	TRBV7-6	TRBJ2-5	TGTGCCAGCAGCTTAGGCCCGGGTGGGACAGGGGCGAGATATGTCCAAGAGACCCAGTACTTC	CASSLGPGGTGARYVQETQYF
once	TRBD1	TRBV5-1	TRBJ1-2	TGCGCCAGCAGCGGGGACAGCCTTAACTATGGCTACACCTTC	CASSGDSLNYGYTF
-	-	TRBV9	TRBJ1-3	TGTGCCAGCAGCGTAGTTGGAGGGTGGACTGGAAACACCATATATTTT	CASSVVGGWTGNTIYF
-	-	TRBV18	TRBJ2-3	TGTGCCAGCTCACCTGCCGGGGGGCGGTTATCTAGCACAGATACGCAGTATTTT	CASSPAGGRLSSTDTQYF
-	TRBD2	TRBV5-1	TRBJ2-3	TGCGCCAGCAGCTCCTTAGCGGGAGTGGTAGATACGCAGTATTTT	CASSSLAGVVDTQYF
-	TRBD2	TRBV2	TRBJ2-7	TGTGCCAGCAGTGGGCTAGCGGGAGTCTACGAGCAGTACTTC	CASSGLAGVYEQYF
-	-	TRBV5-6	TRBJ2-1	TGTGCCAGCAGCTTGGAAAGGGGGAGATACAATGAGCAGTTCTTC	CASSLERGRYNEQFF
-	TRBD1	TRBV5-4	TRBJ2-4	TGTGCCAGCAGCTCCAGAACAGGGGGCGCAGGCAAAAACATTCAGTACTTC	CASSSRTGGAGKNIQYF